The T cell receptor (beta chain) described here comes from a study of blood T cell repertoires in COVID-19. The overall study: Sites across the United States, Italy and Spain contributed samples from acute and convalescent COVID-19. The cDNA or gDNA used as material had been derived from T cells, B-cell-depleted T cells, or PBMCs.

This clone was detected only once. Trimming cost V 3 bases and J 4 bases; bases outside gene matches: 8. This CDR3 region has 15 residues. Germline CDR1 and CDR2: DFQATT and SNEGSKA (reference sequence). Measured with immunoSEQ multiplex PCR; TCRdb has only the in-frame clones, and not every one. The repertoire holds some 130,000 clones, with about 79% as singletons. This TCR came from a woman between 45 and 60 years old with acute or convalescent COVID-19. This chain connects TRBV20-1 to TRBJ1-1; 10 positions match TRBD1. Sequencing was done on a sample of peripheral blood. The DNA of the CDR3 is TGCAGTGCTAGTACTCATCGGACAGGGGGCACTGAAGCTTTCTTT. Translating gives CSASTHRTGGTEAFF.